This T cell receptor beta chain was sequenced during a study of radiation and T cells in renal cell carcinoma. The germline CDR1 and CDR2 sequences are MDHEN and SYDVKM. Trimming shortened V by 3 bases and J by 5 bases, and 14 bases separated the two germline ends. This CDR3 region has 16 residues. Libraries were prepared by immunoSEQ multiplex PCR; TCRdb keeps only in-frame clonotypes and omits some of them. The sample carries over 60,000 clones, roughly 85% recorded once. The time point: blood 4 weeks post-SBRT, at nephrectomy. As for treatment: 15 Gy SBRT to primary tumor, nephrectomy 4 weeks later.

The V gene is TRBV28, the J gene TRBJ1-6; D gene uncertain. This clonotype was sampled from a woman aged 60-75 years with renal cell carcinoma. Source: blood, taken from a patient whose treatment included radiotherapy and nephrectomy. The DNA for the CDR3 is TGTGCCAGCAGTTTGCTCCCCGGACCCAATAATTCACCCCTCCACTTT. The encoded protein is CASSLLPGPNNSPLHF.